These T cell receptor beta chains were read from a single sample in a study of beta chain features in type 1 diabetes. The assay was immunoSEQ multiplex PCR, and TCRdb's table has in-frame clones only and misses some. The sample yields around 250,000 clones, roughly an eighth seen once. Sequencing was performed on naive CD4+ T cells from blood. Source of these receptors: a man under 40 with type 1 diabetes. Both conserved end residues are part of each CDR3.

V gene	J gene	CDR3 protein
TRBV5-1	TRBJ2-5	CASSFETPGTSGMETQYF
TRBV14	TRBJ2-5	CASSQDKTQYF
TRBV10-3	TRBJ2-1	CAISGGERNEQFF
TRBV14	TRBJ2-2	CASSPWREASNTGELFF
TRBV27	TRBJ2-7	CASSFTGLRYEQYF
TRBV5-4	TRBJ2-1	CASSSTGHNEQFF
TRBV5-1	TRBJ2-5	CASSREGGHQETQYF
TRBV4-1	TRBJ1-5	CASSQHLRQPQHF
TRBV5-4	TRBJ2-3	CASSLESDTQYF
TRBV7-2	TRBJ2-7	CASSSQAYEQYF
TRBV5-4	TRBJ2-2	CASSFGTGELFF
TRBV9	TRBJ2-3	CASSERGTSGSMADTQYF
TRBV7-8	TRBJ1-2	CASRYIARTDYGYTF
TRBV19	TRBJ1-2	CASGVQGAIYGYTF